The following is a TCR beta chain sequence with its context. Antigen: not known. Between the trimmed V and J ends, which lost 5 bases and 2 bases, there was a span of 9 bases. The CDR3 length is 13 residues. In germline, CDR1 is SGHTA, CDR2 FQGNSA. The data are from a study of T cells in narcolepsy. The overall study: Enrolled donors included narcolepsy type 1 or type 2 patients and healthy controls. General study findings and limits: No autoreactive T cell clone sequences appeared in some memory CD4+ repertoires. Autoreactive clonotypes reportedly recurred in blood of same and different patients, not controls. Comparing one patient's CSF and blood CD4+ clonotypes highlighted HCRT- and TRIB2-specific autoreactive clonotypes.

Profiled with immunoSEQ multiplex PCR; TCRdb holds only in-frame clones, not every one. This sample has 20,000 to 25,000 clones; about four fifths occur once, and the top ten carry roughly 1.3%. This sequence joins TRBV7-2 and TRBJ1-2; unclear D gene. Sequenced sample: CD45RA- memory CD4+ T cells from PBMCs. This receptor was obtained from a human donor with narcolepsy. The CDR3 bases are TGTGCCAGCAGCCCTGGGAACAACTATGGCTACACCTTC. It is translated as CASSPGNNYGYTF.